These T cell receptor beta chains were read from a single sample in a study of T cells expressing NK-cell markers. TCRdb reprocessed the 5' RACE reads, keeping one entry per CDR3 protein, no DNA. The table for this sample gives 350,000 to 450,000 distinct CDR3 sequences. Source material: blood T cells: a sorted CD56 or NKG2C T cell subset, CD4+ or CD8+ T cells, or bulk PBMC T cells (not recorded which). These TCRs come from a man aged 18 to 70 in good health. Both conserved end residues are part of each CDR3.

j_call v_call cdr3_length cdr3_aa
TRBJ1-2 TRBV3-1 13 CASSQGTLHGYTF
TRBJ2-3 TRBV18 15 CASSPIRDRGDTQYF
TRBJ2-7 TRBV10-3 14 CATGTGHTSYEQYF
TRBJ2-7 TRBV18 13 CASSLDFLSEQYF
TRBJ2-5 TRBV9 15 CASSQSLSRQETQYF
TRBJ1-1 TRBV7-9 14 CASSLEVVHTEAFF
TRBJ2-3 TRBV12-3/TRBV12-4 15 CASSPRDYTTDTQYF
TRBJ2-7 TRBV28 14 CASRAGRGSYEQYF
TRBJ2-2 TRBV7-2 13 CASSLALYGELFF
TRBJ2-1 TRBV7-3 16 CASSRRAGGSYNEQFF
TRBJ2-7 TRBV29-1 13 CSVAPGGPYEQYF
TRBJ2-1 TRBV5-1 13 CASSSTYSNEQFF
TRBJ2-1 TRBV7-9 12 CATPGSYNEQFF
TRBJ2-2 TRBV12-3/TRBV12-4 19 CASSSTGGLAEDGAGELFF
TRBJ2-7 TRBV29-1 13 CSVTPGTGYEQYF
TRBJ2-2 TRBV20-1 14 CSARAGPGTGELFF
TRBJ2-4 TRBV20-1 11 CSAGGLNIQYF
TRBJ2-5 TRBV30 13 CAWGPFGEETQYF
TRBJ2-5 TRBV11-1 15 CASSPPGLHQETQYF